The following is a TCR beta chain sequence with its context. Its target is unknown. These data are taken from a study of T cell repertoires in aging, cancer and after chemotherapy. The study's findings and limits: In each cancer cohort, median generation probability increased across chemotherapy, suggesting thymic output rebounded.

The template was genomic DNA from peripheral blood, not RNA. Trimming shortened V by 4 bases and J by 2 bases, and 14 bases separated the two germline ends. The germline V gene has CDR1 DFQATT and CDR2 SNEGSKA (reference sequence). This CDR3 is built from 15 residues. Multiplex touch-down PCR with TRB-A/B primers amplified rearranged V-D-J TRB sequences. TCRdb reprocessed the multiplex PCR reads with MiXCR, giving one entry per CDR3 protein. In the table there are over 8,500 distinct CDR3 sequences, roughly 32% of which are singletons. The sequencing sample was made of blood. The rearrangement links TRBV20-1 to TRBJ2-2, with a possible D match to TRBD1 (6 bases). This TCR derives from a human donor in good health. The CDR3 protein is CSAKLRQDNTGELFF. The CDR3 region has the DNA TGCAGTGCTAAACTTCGACAGGATAACACCGGGGAGCTGTTTTTT.